Listed here are 11 T cell receptor beta chains from one sample, sequenced in a study of shared clonotypes between healthy human individuals. Sequencing was performed with immunoSEQ multiplex PCR; in TCRdb, only in-frame clones are kept and a portion is missing. The sample lists about 580,000 clones, roughly 98% occurring once. Terminally differentiated effector memory CD45RA+ cells were excluded from the naive CD8 cells, which were CD45RO-negative and positively selected for CCR7. The sequenced sample consisted of naive CD8+ T cells sorted from blood. The receptors come from a man younger than 45 in good health.

In nucleotides, the CDR3 is TGTGCCATCAGTGACCCTTTGCGAAAGAGCTCCTACGAGCAGTACTTC. Its protein product is CAISDPLRKSSYEQYF. The V gene is TRBV10-3, the J gene TRBJ2-7; D gene uncertain. The CDR3 contains 16 residues. CDR1 and CDR2 from the germline V gene are ENHRY and SYGVKD. Trimming removed 3 bases from V and 0 bases from J, with 15 bases in between.

The chain carries TRBV6-4 and TRBJ2-3; 7 positions agree with TRBD2. The CDR3 sequence is 18 residues long. CDR1 MRHNA and CDR2 SNTAGT come from the germline V gene. V lost 11 bases to trimming and J lost 2 bases; unmatched junction nucleotides: 22. The CDR3 spells CADHPSGRTIEATDTQYF. Written as DNA, the CDR3 is TGTGCCGACCACCCTAGCGGCAGGACTATAGAAGCCACAGATACGCAGTATTTT.

The gene calls are TRBV5-6 and TRBJ2-7; D gene uncertain. Germline V gives CDR1 SGHDT, CDR2 YYEEEE. V was clipped by 3 bases and J by 2 bases, with 6 bases between them. The CDR3 covers 12 residues. CDR3 amino acids: CASSSWTYEQYF. CDR3 in DNA: TGTGCCAGCAGCTCATGGACCTACGAGCAGTACTTC. The full variable domain, rest sourced from reference TRBV5-6 and TRBJ2-7, is DAGVTQSPTHLIKTRGQQVTLRCSPKSGHDTVSWYQQALGQGPQFIFQYYEEEERQRGNFPDRFSGHQFPNYSSELNVNALLLGDSALYLCASSSWTYEQYFGPGTRLTVT.

The chain couples TRBV29-1 to TRBJ1-2, with D possibly matching TRBD1 (6 bases). CDR1 and CDR2 (germline): SQVTM, ANQGSEA. Trimming took 7 bases from V and 4 from J, leaving 13 bases between them. CDR3 length: 12 amino acids. CDR3 protein: CSDTTGIYGYTF. The CDR3 region has the DNA TGCAGCGACACAACAGGGATCTATGGCTACACCTTC.

The J gene is TRBJ2-7, the V gene TRBV7-8; TRBD1 matches 9 bases. This CDR3 is 16 amino acids long. The V gene end was trimmed by 5 bases and the J gene end by 3 bases; junction bases not matched to a gene: 11. Germline values: CDR1 SGHVS, CDR2 FQNEAQ. For the CDR3, the DNA is TGTGCCAGCAGCCCCTCAGCGGACAGGGGAAGCTACGAGCAGTACTTC. Translated: CASSPSADRGSYEQYF.

The CDR3 protein is CASRHPQRYF. Written as DNA, the CDR3 is TGTGCCAGCAGACACCCCCAAAGGTACTTC. V gene TRBV5-8 combines with J gene TRBJ2-7; D is undetermined. Germline loops: CDR1 SGHTS, CDR2 YDEGEE. The CDR3 runs 10 residues. V lost 5 bases, J lost 12 bases, and 12 bases lay in between. Supplemented by reference TRBV5-8 and TRBJ2-7, the full variable domain reads EAGVTQSPTHLIKTRGQQATLRCSPISGHTSVYWYQQALGLGLQFLLWYDEGEERNRGNFPPRFSGRQFPNYSSELNVNALELEDSALYLCASRHPQRYFGPGTRLTVT.

The chain recombines TRBV21-1 with TRBJ2-1; TRBD2, the table's D call, was not compared with the DNA. TRBV21-1 is annotated as a pseudogene. The CDR3 spans 15 residues. CDR3 in DNA: TGTGCCAGCAGCATAGCGGACGGGGGGCACAATGAGCAGTTCTTC. It is translated as CASSIADGGHNEQFF.

This chain links TRBV30 with TRBJ2-1; D is unclear. CDR1 is GTSNPN, CDR2 SVGIG, per germline (reference sequence). Trimming left V 3 bases short and J 7 bases short, with 10 bases between. CDR3 length equals 12 residues. DNA for the CDR3: TGTGCCTGGAGCCCAATGGGGAATGAGCAGTTCTTC. Its translation: CAWSPMGNEQFF.

This clone has just one count. The V call is TRBV7-8, the J call TRBJ2-7, with 7 nucleotides matching TRBD2. Per the germline V gene, CDR1 is SGHVS and CDR2 is FQNEAQ. After removal of 4 bases from V and 3 bases from J, the junction contained 9 bases not matched to a gene. This CDR3 comprises 15 residues. The CDR3 sequence: CASSSSGGSGYEQYF. DNA of the CDR3: TGTGCCAGCAGCTCTAGCGGCGGGAGTGGCTACGAGCAGTACTTC.

Worth noting for this clone: Other DNA sequences from this sample encode an identical CDR3 as well. The chain recombines TRBV4-3 with TRBJ2-2; no firm D call. The germline V gene has CDR1 LGHNA and CDR2 YSLEER. Trimming stripped 0 bases from V and 1 base from J, with 6 bases between. The CDR3 spans 15 residues. CDR3 sequence (DNA): TGCGCCAGCAGCCAAGATCCCGGGAACACCGGGGAGCTGTTTTTT. Its translation: CASSQDPGNTGELFF.

The gene calls are TRBV29-1 and TRBJ1-2, with TRBD1 matching over 8 bases. Trimming cost V 2 bases and J 2 bases; bases outside gene matches: 1. The CDR3 length is 13 residues. The V gene's germline CDR1 is SQVTM and CDR2 ANQGSEA. For the CDR3, the DNA is TGCAGCGTTGAAAGGACAGGGAACTATGGCTACACCTTC. Translated: CSVERTGNYGYTF. The whole variable domain, remainder taken from reference TRBV29-1 and TRBJ1-2, is SAVISQKPSRDICQRGTSLTIQCQVDSQVTMMFWYRQQPGQSLTLIATANQGSEATYESGFVIDKFPISRPNLTFSTLTVSNMSPEDSSIYLCSVERTGNYGYTFGSGTRLTVV.